The clone carrying this T cell receptor (beta chain) was counted between two and nine times. Its antigen is still unknown. This entry comes from a study of T-cell memory formation after mild COVID-19. Study details: TCR clusters largely stayed donor specific. Regarding the study as a whole: Contracting clones from day 15 to 85 had balanced CD4/CD8; later expanders favoured CD4+.

MiXCR was run by TCRdb on the 5' RACE reads, yielding one entry per CDR3 protein. The sample consists of hundreds of thousands of distinct CDR3 sequences, approximately 20% of them appearing once. V was shortened by 3 bases and J by 5 bases, with 13 bases between the two germline ends. This CDR3 is 14 amino acids long. Sample: PBMCs or a T cell subset sorted from them (not recorded which). The sequence was obtained from a man between 18 and 35 years old who had mild COVID-19 (a few samples of this study predate the infection). Cell type and time point are not known. The V call is TRBV23-1, the J call TRBJ1-2; D is unresolved. Being an ORF, TRBV23-1 has a function that is uncertain. The CDR3 sequence: CASSQLPVRYGYTF. In DNA, the CDR3 is TGCGCCAGCAGTCAGCTCCCCGTCCGATATGGCTACACCTTC.